This T cell receptor (beta chain) was documented in a study of T cell responses to AZD1222 COVID-19 vaccine. Samples with a second dose at about 4 or about 12 weeks were pooled together. Study results and limitations: Two AZD1222 doses significantly raised spike-specific TCR breadth and depth over controls. Donors were chiefly white British, with a greater number of females, and clonal diversity was perhaps underestimated.

As for this clone: Its matching antigen is unknown.

The CDR3 spans 13 residues. V was pared by 4 bases and J by 2 bases, with 8 bases between. Looked up from germline, CDR1 is MNHEY and CDR2 is SVGAGI. The assay was immunoSEQ multiplex PCR, and TCRdb's table has in-frame clones only and misses some. The sample lists more than 100,000 clones, about 90% occurring once. The sequences come from peripheral blood, collected 28 days after the second AZD1222 dose. The J gene is TRBJ1-2, the V gene TRBV6-5; D remains ambiguous. This sequence originates from an adult who received the AZD1222 COVID-19 vaccine. For the CDR3, the DNA is TGTGCCAGCAGTTCTATAACAAACTATGGCTACACCTTC. The encoded protein is CASSSITNYGYTF.